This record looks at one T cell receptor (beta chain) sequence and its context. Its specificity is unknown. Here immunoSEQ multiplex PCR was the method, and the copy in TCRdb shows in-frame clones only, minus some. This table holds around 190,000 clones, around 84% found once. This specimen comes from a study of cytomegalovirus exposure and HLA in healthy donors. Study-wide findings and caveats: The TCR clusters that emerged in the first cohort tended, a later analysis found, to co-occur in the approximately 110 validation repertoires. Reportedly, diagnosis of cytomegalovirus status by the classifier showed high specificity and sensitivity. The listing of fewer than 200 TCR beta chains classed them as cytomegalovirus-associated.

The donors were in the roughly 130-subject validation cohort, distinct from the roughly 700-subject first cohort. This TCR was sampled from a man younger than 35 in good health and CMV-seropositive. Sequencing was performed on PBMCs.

CDR3 region: CASSLAGITDTQYF. The CDR3 nucleotides read TGTGCCAGCAGCTTAGCGGGGATCACAGATACGCAGTATTTT. The gene calls are TRBV5-6 and TRBJ2-3; 7 bases line up with TRBD2. The CDR3 is 14 residues long. V trimming: 2 bases; J trimming: 2 bases; junction bases outside the gene matches: 2. The germline CDR1 and CDR2 sequences are SGHDT and YYEEEE.